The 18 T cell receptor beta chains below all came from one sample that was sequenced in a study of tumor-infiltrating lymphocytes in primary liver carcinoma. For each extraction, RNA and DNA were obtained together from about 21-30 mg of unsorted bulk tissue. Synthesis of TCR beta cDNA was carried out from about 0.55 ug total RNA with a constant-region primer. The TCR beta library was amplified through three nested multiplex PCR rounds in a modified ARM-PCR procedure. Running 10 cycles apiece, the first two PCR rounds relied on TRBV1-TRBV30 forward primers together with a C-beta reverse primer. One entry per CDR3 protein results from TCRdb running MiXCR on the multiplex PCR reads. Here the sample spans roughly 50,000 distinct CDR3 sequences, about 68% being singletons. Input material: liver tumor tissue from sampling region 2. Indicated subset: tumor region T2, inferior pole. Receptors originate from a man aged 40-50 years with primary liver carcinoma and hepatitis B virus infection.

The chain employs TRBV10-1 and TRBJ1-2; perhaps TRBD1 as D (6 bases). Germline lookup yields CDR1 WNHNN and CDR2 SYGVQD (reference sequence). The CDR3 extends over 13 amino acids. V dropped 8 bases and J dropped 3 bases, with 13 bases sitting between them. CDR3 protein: CASGVYRDYGYTF. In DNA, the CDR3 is TGCGCCAGCGGTGTGTACAGGGACTATGGCTACACCTTC.

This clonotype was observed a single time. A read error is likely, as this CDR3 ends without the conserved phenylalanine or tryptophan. CDR3 residues: CASSLEPGGSYEQYL. CDR3 in DNA: TGTGCCAGCAGCTTAGAACCGGGAGGATCCTACGAGCAGTACCTC. V and J are TRBV7-8 and TRBJ2-7; 7 nucleotides line up with TRBD2. Trimming at V came to 1 base and at J to 1 base, leaving 4 bases not matched to a gene. The CDR3 runs to 15 residues. The V gene's germline CDR1 is SGHVS and CDR2 FQNEAQ.

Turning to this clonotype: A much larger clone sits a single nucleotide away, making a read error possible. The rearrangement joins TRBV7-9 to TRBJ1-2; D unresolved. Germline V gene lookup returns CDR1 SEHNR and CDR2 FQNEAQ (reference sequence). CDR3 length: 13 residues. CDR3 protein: CANSLAEYYGYTF. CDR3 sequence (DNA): TGTGCCAACAGCTTAGCGGAGTACTATGGCTACACCTTC.

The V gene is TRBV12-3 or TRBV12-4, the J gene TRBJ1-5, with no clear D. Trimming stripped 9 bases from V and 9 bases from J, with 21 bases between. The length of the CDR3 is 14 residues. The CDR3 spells CASTPFRVDLPQHF. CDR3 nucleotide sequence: TGTGCCAGTACCCCCTTCCGGGTTGATCTGCCCCAGCATTTT.

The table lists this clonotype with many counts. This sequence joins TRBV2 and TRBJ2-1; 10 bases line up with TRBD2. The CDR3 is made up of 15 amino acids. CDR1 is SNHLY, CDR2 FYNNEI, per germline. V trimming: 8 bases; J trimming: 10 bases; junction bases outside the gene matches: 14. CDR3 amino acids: CASHRTSGGELEQFF. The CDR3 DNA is TGTGCCAGCCACAGGACTAGCGGAGGGGAATTGGAGCAGTTCTTC. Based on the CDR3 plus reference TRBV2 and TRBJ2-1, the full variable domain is EPEVTQTPSHQVTQMGQEVILRCVPISNHLYFYWYRQILGQKVEFLVSFYNNEISEKSEIFDDQFSVERPDGSNFTLKIRSTKLEDSAMYFCASHRTSGGELEQFFGPGTRLTVL.

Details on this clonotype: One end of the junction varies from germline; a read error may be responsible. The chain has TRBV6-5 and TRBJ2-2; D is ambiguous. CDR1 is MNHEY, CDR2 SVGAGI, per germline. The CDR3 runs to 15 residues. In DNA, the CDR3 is TGTGCCGGCAATTACGCAGTGGACGGCACCGAGGAGCTGTTTTTT. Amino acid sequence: CAGNYAVDGTEELFF.

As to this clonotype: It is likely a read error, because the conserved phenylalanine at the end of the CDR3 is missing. CDR3 DNA: TGTACCAGAAGCCCCGGGACAGCGCATGGTACCCAGTACCTC. It translates to CTRSPGTAHGTQYL. The V and J genes are TRBV11-3 and TRBJ2-5; 7 nucleotides agree with TRBD1. Germline V gene sequence: CDR1 SGHNT, CDR2 YENEEA. The CDR3 has 14 residues.

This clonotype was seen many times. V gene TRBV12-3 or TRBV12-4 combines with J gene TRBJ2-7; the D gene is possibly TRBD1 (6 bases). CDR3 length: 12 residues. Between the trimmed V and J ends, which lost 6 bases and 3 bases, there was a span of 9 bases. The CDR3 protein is CASRLQGYEQYF. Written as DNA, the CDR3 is TGTGCCAGCAGACTACAGGGCTACGAGCAGTACTTC.

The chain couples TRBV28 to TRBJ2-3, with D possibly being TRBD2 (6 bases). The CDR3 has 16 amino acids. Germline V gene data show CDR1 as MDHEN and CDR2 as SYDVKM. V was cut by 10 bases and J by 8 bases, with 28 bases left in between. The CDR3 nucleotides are TGTGCCATCAGCTCCGCAGTGACTTTCGTGGGAGGTACGCAGTATTTT. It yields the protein CAISSAVTFVGGTQYF.

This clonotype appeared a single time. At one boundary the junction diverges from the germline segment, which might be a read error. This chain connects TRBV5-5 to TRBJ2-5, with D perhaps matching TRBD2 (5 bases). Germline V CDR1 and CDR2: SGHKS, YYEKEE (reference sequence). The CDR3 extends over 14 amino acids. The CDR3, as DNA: TGTGCCAGCAACTTGGAGGATAGCAGGGAGACCCAGTACTTC. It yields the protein CASNLEDSRETQYF.

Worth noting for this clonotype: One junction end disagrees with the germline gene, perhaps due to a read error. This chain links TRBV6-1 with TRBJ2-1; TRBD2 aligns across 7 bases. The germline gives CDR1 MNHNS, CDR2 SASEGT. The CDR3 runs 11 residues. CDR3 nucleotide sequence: TGTGCCGGGGGGGTGCACAATGAGCGGTTCTTC. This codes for CAGGVHNERFF.

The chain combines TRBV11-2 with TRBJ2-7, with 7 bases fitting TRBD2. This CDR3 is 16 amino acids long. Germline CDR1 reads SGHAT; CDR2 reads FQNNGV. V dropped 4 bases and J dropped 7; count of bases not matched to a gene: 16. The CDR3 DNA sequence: TGTGCCAGCAGCTACAGACTAGCCCATCTGGTGGTGGAGCAGTACTTC. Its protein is CASSYRLAHLVVEQYF.

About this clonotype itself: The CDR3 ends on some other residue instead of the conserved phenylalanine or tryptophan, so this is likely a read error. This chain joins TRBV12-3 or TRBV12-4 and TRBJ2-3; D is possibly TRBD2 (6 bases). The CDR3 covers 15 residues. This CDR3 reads CASTQAAGATDMQYC. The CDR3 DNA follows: TGTGCCAGTACCCAGGCAGCGGGCGCCACAGATATGCAGTATTGT.

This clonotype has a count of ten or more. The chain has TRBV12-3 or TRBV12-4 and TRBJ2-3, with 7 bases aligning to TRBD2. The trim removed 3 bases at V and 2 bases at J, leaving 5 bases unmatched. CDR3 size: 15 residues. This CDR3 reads CASSLAAGITDTQYF. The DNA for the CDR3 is TGTGCCAGCAGTTTGGCAGCGGGGATCACAGATACGCAGTATTTT.

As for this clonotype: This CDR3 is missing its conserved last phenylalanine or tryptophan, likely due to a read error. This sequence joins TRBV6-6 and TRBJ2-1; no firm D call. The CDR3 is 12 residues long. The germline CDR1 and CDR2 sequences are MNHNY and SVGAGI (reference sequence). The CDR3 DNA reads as TGTGCCAGGAGTTACTCGGTCAATGAGCAGTTCTCC. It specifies CARSYSVNEQFS.

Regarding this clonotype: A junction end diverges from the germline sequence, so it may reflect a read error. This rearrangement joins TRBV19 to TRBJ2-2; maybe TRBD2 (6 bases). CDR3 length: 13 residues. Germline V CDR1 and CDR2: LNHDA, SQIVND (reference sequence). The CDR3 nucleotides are TGTGCCAGTAGGGGCGTGAACACCGGGGGGCTGTTTTTT. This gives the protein CASRGVNTGGLFF.

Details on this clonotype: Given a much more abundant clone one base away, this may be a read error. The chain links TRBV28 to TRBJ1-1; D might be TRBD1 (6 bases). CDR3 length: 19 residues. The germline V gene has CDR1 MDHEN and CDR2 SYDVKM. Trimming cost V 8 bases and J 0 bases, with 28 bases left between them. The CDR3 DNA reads TGTGCCAGCTGTTACGTCTACCTACAGGGCATGGGGGTGAACACTGAAGCTTTCTTT. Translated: CASCYVYLQGMGVNTEAFF.

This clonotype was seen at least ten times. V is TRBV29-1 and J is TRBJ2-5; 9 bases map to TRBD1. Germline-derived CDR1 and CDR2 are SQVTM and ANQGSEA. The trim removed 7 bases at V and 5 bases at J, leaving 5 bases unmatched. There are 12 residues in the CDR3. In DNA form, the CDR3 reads TGCAGCGGAGGGGACAGGGAGGAGACCCAGTACTTC. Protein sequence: CSGGDREETQYF.